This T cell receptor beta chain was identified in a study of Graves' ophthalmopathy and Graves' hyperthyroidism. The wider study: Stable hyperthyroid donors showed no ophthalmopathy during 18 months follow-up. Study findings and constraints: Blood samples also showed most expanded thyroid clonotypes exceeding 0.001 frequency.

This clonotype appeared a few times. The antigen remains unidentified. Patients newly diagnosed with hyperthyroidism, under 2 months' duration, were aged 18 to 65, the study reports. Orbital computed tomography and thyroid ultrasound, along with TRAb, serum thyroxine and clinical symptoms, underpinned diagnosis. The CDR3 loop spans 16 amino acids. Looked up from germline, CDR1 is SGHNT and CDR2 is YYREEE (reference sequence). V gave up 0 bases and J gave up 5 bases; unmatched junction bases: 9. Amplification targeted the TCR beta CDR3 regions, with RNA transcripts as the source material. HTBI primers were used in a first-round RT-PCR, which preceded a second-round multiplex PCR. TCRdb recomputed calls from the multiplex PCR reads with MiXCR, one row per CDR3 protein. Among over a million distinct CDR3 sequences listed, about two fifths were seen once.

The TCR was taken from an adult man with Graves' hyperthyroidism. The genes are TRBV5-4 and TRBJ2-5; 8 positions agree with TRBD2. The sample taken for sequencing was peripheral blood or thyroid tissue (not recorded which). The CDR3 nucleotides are TGTGCCAGCAGCTTGGGACCTAAGCGCGGGAGGGAGACCCAGTACTTC. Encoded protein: CASSLGPKRGRETQYF.